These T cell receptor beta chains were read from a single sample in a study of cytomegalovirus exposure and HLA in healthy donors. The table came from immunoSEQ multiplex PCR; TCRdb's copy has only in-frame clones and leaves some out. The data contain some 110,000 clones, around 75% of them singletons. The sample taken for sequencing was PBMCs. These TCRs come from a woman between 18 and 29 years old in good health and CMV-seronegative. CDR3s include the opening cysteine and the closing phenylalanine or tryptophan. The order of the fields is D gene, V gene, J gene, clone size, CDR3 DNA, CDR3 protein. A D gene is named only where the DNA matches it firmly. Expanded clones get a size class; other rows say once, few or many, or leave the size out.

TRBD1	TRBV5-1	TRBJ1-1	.	TGCGCCAGCAGCCCGGGGACAGGGCAGGGTGGATCAGCTTTCTTT	CASSPGTGQGGSAFF
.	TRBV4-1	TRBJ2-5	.	TGCGCCAGCAGCCAAGGTTCGGGGACCGGGGGGCGGGAGACCCAGTACTTC	CASSQGSGTGGRETQYF
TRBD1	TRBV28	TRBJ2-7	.	TGTGCCAGCAGTTCAATACCGGGAACAGGGGGCCGATCCTACGAGCAGTACTTC	CASSSIPGTGGRSYEQYF
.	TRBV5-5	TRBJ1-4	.	TGTGCCAGCAGCTTGGACTCCAGGAATGAAAAACTGTTTTTT	CASSLDSRNEKLFF
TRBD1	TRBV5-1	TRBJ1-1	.	TGCGCCAGCAGCCGAGAGGGACAGTTGAACACTGAAGCTTTCTTT	CASSREGQLNTEAFF
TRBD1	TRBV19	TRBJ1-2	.	TGTGCCAGTAGTCCGGGACAGGGCACCCTCGGGGGCTACACCTTC	CASSPGQGTLGGYTF
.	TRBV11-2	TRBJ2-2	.	TGTGCCAGCAGCTTAGGACTGCGGGGGAACACCGGGGAGCTGTTTTTT	CASSLGLRGNTGELFF
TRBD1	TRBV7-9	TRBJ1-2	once	TGTGCCAGCAGCCCAGGGGGCATATACTATGGCTACACCTTC	CASSPGGIYYGYTF
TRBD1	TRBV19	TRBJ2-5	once	TGTGCCAGTAGTCCCCAGAGGGCAGGGGGCCAAGAGACCCAGTACTTC	CASSPQRAGGQETQYF
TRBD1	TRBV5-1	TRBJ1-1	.	TGCGCCAGCCTACCACAAGGGGACAGGGGGCCTCGCACTGAAGCTTTCTTT	CASLPQGDRGPRTEAFF
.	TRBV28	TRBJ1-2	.	TGTGCCAGCAGTTCTTATCCGGGGAACTATGGCTACACCTTC	CASSSYPGNYGYTF
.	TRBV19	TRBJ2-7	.	TGTGCCAGTAGTAGAGGGGGCTCCTACGAGCAGTACTTC	CASSRGGSYEQYF
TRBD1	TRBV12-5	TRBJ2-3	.	TGTGCTAGTGGTTTGACCCGACAGGGTTTTAGAACGCAACTCACAGATACGCAGTATTTT	CASGLTRQGFRTQLTDTQYF
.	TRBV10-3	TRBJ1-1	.	TGTGCCATCACCCAAAACCCAGGGGCCGCAGTGGAAGCTTTCTTT	CAITQNPGAAVEAFF
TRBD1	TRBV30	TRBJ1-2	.	TGTGCCTGGGGGGGACAGGGCAACTATGGCTACACCTTC	CAWGGQGNYGYTF
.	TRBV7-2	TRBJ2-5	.	TGTGCCAGCAGCTTACACGGGGGGCATTCCCGGGGGACCCAGTACTTC	CASSLHGGHSRGTQYF
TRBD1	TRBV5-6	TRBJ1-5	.	TGTGCCAGCAGCTTCGGGACAGGGGGACTGTATCAGCCCCAGCATTTT	CASSFGTGGLYQPQHF
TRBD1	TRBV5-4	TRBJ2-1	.	TGTGCCAGCAGTCCTCAGGGGGCAAAATCCTACAATGAGCAGTTCTTC	CASSPQGAKSYNEQFF